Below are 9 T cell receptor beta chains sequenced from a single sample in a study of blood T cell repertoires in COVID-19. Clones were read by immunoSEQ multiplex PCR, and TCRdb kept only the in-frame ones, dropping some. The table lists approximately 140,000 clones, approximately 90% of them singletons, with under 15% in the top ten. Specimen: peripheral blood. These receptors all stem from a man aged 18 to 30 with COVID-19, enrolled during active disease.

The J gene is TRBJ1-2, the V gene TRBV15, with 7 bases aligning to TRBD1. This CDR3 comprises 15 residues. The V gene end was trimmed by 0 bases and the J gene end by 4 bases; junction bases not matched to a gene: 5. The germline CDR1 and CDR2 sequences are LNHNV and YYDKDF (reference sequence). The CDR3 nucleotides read TGTGCCACCAGCAGAGATGACAGGGCTACCTATGGCTACACCTTC. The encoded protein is CATSRDDRATYGYTF.

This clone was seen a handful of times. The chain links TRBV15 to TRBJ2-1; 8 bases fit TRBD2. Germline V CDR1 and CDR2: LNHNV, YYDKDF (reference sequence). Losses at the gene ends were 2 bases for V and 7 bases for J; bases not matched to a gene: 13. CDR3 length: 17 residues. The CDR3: CATSRMKRFTGGNEQFF. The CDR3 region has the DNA TGTGCCACCAGCAGAATGAAACGGTTCACGGGGGGGAATGAGCAGTTCTTC.

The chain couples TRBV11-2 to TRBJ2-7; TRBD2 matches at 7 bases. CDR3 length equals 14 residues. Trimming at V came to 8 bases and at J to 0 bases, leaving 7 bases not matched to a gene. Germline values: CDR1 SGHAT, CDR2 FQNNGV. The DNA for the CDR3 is TGTGCCAGCGAGCCAGCGGGGTACTCCTACGAGCAGTACTTC. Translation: CASEPAGYSYEQYF.

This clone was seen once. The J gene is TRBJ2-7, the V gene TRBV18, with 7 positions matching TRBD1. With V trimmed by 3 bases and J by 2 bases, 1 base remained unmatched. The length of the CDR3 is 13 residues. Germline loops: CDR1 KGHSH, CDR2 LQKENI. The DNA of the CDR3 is TGTGCCAGCTCACCGGGACAGACCTACGAGCAGTACTTC. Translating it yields CASSPGQTYEQYF.

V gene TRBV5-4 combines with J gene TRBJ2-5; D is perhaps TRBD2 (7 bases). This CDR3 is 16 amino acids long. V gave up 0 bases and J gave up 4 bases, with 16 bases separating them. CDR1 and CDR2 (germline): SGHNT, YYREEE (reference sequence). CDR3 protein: CASSLGGRGLTETQYF. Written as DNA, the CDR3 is TGTGCCAGCAGCTTGGGGGGGAGGGGGTTGACAGAGACCCAGTACTTC.

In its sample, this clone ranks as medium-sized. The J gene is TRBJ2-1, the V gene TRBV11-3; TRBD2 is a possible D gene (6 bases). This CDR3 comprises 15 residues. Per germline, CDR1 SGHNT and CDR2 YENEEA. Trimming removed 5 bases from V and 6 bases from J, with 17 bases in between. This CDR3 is CASSLAEGEVNEQFF. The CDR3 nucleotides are TGTGCCAGCAGCCTGGCCGAAGGGGAGGTCAATGAGCAGTTCTTC.

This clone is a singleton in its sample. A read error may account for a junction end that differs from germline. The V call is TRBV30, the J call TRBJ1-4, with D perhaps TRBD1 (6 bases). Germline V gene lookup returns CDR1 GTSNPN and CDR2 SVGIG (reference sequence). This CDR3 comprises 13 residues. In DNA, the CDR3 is TGTGCCTGGAGAGGGGGGGTCAATGAAAAACTGCTTTTT. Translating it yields CAWRGGVNEKLLF.

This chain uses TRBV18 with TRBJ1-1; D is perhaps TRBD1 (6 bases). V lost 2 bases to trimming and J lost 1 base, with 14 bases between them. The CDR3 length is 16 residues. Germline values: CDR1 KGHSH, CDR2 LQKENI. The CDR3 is CASSPVHRGANTEAFF. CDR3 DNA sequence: TGTGCCAGCTCACCAGTTCATCGGGGGGCGAACACTGAAGCTTTCTTT.

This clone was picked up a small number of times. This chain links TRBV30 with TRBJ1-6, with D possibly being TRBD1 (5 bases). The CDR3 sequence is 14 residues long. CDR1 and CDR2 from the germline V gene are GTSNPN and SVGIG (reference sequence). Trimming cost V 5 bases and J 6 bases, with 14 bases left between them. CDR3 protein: CAWARGSGNSPLHF. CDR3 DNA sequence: TGTGCCTGGGCTAGGGGTTCGGGTAATTCACCCCTCCACTTT.